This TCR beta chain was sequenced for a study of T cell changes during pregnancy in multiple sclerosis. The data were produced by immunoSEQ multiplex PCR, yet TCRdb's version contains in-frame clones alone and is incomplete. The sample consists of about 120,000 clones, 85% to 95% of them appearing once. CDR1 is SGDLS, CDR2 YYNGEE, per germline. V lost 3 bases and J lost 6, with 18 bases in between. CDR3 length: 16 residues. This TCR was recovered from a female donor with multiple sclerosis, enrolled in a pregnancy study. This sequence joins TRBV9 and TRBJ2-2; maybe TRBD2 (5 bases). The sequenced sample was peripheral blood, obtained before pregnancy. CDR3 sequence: CASSGFGGSISGELFF. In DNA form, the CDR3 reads TGTGCCAGCAGCGGGTTTGGCGGGTCCATATCCGGGGAGCTGTTTTTT.